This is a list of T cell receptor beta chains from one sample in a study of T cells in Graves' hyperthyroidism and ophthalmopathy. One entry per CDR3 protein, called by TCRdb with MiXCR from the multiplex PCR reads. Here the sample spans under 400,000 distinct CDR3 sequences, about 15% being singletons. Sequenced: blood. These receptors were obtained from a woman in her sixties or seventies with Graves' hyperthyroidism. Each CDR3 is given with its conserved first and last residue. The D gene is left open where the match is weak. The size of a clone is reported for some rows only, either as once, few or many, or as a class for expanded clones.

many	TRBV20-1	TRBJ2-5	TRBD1	CSATPTGGSQETQYF	TGCAGTGCTACCCCGACAGGGGGCTCCCAAGAGACCCAGTACTTC
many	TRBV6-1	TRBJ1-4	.	CASSYGQRNEKLFF	TGTGCCAGCAGTTATGGGCAGCGGAATGAAAAACTGTTTTTT
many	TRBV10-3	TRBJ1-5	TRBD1	CATGDRSSNQPQHF	TGTGCCACCGGGGACAGGAGTAGCAATCAGCCCCAGCATTTT
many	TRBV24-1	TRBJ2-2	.	CATGPPGHLNTGELFF	TGTGCCACCGGCCCGCCGGGACACCTGAACACCGGGGAGCTGTTTTTT
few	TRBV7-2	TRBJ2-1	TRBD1	CASRTRPGQGYNEQFF	TGTGCCAGCAGAACCCGACCGGGACAGGGGTACAATGAGCAGTTCTTC
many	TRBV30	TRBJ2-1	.	CAWSVRGGAGLSSEQFF	TGTGCCTGGAGTGTACGAGGCGGGGCGGGTTTGTCGAGTGAGCAGTTCTTC
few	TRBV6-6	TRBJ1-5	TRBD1	CASSYSGTAALDQPQHF	TGTGCCAGCAGTTACTCAGGGACAGCGGCTCTCGATCAGCCCCAGCATTTT
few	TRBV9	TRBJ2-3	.	CASGRYWALDTQYF	TGTGCCAGCGGACGTTACTGGGCGTTGGATACGCAGTATTTT
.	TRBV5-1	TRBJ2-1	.	CASSFNRVLREEQFF	TGCGCCAGCAGCTTCAACAGAGTTCTACGTGAGGAGCAGTTCTTC
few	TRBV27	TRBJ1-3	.	CASSLSQAGNTIYF	TGTGCCAGCAGTTTATCACAGGCTGGAAACACCATATATTTT
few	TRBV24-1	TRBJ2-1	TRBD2	CATSVRERGEQFF	TGTGCCACCAGTGTGCGGGAGCGGGGGGAGCAGTTCTTC
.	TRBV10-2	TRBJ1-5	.	CASSEWDGGLQPQHF	TGCGCCAGCAGTGAATGGGATGGGGGGCTTCAGCCCCAGCATTTT
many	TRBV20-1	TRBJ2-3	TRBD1	CSVQGSANTQYF	TGCAGTGTACAGGGGTCGGCAAATACGCAGTATTTT
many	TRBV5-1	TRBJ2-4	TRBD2	CASSLVSGRAKNIQYF	TGCGCCAGCAGCTTGGTTAGCGGGAGGGCCAAAAACATTCAGTACTTC
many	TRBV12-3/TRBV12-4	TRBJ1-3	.	CASSVGGSGNTIYF	TGTGCCAGCTCCGTAGGGGGTTCTGGAAACACCATATATTTT
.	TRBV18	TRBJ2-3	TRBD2	CASSPSLSSGRDGGTDTQYF	TGTGCCAGCTCACCCTCCCTCTCTAGCGGGAGGGACGGCGGCACAGATACGCAGTATTTT